This TCR beta chain comes out of a study of blood T cell repertoires in COVID-19. Study background: Samples came from the United States, Italy and Spain, spanning acute and convalescent COVID-19. T cells, B-cell-depleted T cells, or PBMCs supplied cDNA or gDNA.

The CDR3 is 19 amino acids. Germline V gene data show CDR1 as SGHAT and CDR2 as FQNNGV. Trimming took off 5 bases at V and 2 bases at J, with 28 bases between the two ends. The protocol was immunoSEQ multiplex PCR, while the TCRdb copy is restricted to in-frame clones and leaves out a portion. The sample consists of approximately 50,000 clones, about 77% of them appearing once. The sequence derives from a man aged 65 to 85 with active or convalescent COVID-19. V and J are TRBV11-2 and TRBJ2-7, with D possibly being TRBD1 or TRBD2 (9 bases each). The sample was peripheral blood. The CDR3 DNA reads TGTGCCAGCAGCCCCCGACAGGGGGGGGAGCGGGAGGTCACCTACGAGCAGTACTTC. It translates to CASSPRQGGEREVTYEQYF.